This T cell receptor (beta chain) was sequenced in a study of blood T cell repertoires in COVID-19. Study details: Acute-phase and convalescent COVID-19 samples originated in the United States, Italy and Spain. The cDNA or gDNA used as material had been derived from T cells, B-cell-depleted T cells, or PBMCs.

Under the authors' procedure: Reference gene primer amplification yielded estimated nucleated cell counts. The repertoire was sequenced with immunoSEQ multiplex PCR; TCRdb's copy has only in-frame clones and lacks some. That table supplies the V and J calls and clone size; D and trimming were determined from the DNA. This table holds about 150,000 clones, roughly 80% found once. The V end was cut by 0 bases, the J end by 11 bases, with 13 bases between. The germline gives CDR1 SGHAT, CDR2 FQNNGV. There are 13 residues in the CDR3. This TCR was recovered from a man aged 55 to 70 with acute or convalescent COVID-19. The chain couples TRBV11-2 to TRBJ1-1; no clear D gene. Sequencing was done on a sample of peripheral blood. The CDR3 nucleotides read TGTGCCAGCAGCTTAGAGTCCGTATCCGGGGCTTTCTTT. Its protein is CASSLESVSGAFF.